This entry is about one T cell receptor (beta chain). The data stem from a study of blood T cell repertoires in COVID-19. The CDR3 runs to 12 residues. Trimming took off 3 bases at V and 0 bases at J, with 4 bases between the two ends. The V gene's germline CDR1 is SGHRS and CDR2 YFSETQ. The assay was immunoSEQ multiplex PCR, and TCRdb's table has in-frame clones only and misses some. The sample lists 200,000 to 300,000 clones, 85% to 90% occurring once. The clonotype comes from a woman in her forties who had recovered from COVID-19. Sequenced sample: peripheral blood. The chain is built from TRBV5-1 and TRBJ2-7; D remains unclear. The CDR3 region is CASSYSSYEQYF. In nucleotides, the CDR3 is TGCGCCAGCAGCTATAGCTCCTACGAGCAGTACTTC. The entire variable domain, with the rest obtained from reference TRBV5-1 and TRBJ2-7, is as follows: KAGVTQTPRYLIKTRGQQVTLSCSPISGHRSVSWYQQTPGQGLQFLFEYFSETQRNKGNFPGRFSGRQFSNSRSEMNVSTLELGDSALYLCASSYSSYEQYFGPGTRLTVT.